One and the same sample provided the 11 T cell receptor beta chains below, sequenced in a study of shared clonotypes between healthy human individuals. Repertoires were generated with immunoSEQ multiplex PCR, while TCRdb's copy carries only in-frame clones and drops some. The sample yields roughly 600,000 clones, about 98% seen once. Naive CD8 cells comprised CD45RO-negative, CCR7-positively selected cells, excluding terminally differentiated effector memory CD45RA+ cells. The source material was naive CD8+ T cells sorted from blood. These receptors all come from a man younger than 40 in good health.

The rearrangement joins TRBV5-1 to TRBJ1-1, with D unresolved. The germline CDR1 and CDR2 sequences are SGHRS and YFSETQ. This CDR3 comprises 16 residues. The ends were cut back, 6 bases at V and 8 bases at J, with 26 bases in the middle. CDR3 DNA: TGCGCCAGCAACCGCGACGGAAGAGTTTCACATGACGAAGCTTTCTTT. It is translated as CASNRDGRVSHDEAFF.

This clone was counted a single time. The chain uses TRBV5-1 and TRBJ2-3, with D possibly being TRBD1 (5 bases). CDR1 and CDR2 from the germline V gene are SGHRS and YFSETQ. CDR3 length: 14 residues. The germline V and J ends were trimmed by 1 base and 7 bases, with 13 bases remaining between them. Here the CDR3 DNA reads TGCGCCAGCAGCTTGTTACAGGTTCTGAATACGCAGTATTTT. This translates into CASSLLQVLNTQYF.

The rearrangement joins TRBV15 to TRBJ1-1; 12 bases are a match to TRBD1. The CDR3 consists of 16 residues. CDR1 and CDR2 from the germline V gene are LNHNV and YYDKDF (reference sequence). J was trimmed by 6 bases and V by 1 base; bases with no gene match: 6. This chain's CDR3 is CATSRGPGQGAPEAFF. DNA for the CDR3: TGTGCCACCAGCAGAGGCCCGGGACAGGGGGCCCCTGAAGCTTTCTTT.

CDR3 nucleotides: TGTGCCAGCACCGAACTGAGAGCAACTAATGAAAAACTGTTTTTT. It is translated as CASTELRATNEKLFF. The chain uses TRBV28 and TRBJ1-4; D not resolved. Germline V lookup: CDR1 MDHEN, CDR2 SYDVKM. The CDR3 has 15 amino acids. Deletions cut 7 bases from V and 0 bases from J, with 12 bases between.

The CDR3 loop is CASSPRTSGLQETQYF. The CDR3 coding sequence is TGTGCCAGCAGCCCGCGGACTAGCGGGTTGCAAGAGACCCAGTACTTC. The chain has TRBV5-6 and TRBJ2-5, with 11 bases matching TRBD2. In germline, CDR1 is SGHDT, CDR2 YYEEEE. Trimming at V came to 4 bases and at J to 2 bases, leaving 7 bases not matched to a gene. The CDR3 loop spans 16 amino acids.

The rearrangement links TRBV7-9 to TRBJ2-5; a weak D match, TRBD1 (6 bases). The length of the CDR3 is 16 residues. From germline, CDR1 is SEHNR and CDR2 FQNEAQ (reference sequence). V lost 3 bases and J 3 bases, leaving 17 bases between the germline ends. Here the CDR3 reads CASSFMGRTAEETQYF. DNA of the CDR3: TGTGCCAGCAGCTTTATGGGTAGGACAGCAGAAGAGACCCAGTACTTC.

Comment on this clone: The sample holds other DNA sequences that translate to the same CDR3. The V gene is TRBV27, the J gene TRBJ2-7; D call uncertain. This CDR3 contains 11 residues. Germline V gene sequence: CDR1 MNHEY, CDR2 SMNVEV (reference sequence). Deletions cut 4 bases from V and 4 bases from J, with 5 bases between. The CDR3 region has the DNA TGTGCCAGCAGTTCCGGTTACGAGCAGTACTTC. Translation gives CASSSGYEQYF.

CDR3 bases: TGTGCCAGCAGTTTGGGTAATCCCTACACAGATACGCAGTATTTT. This codes for CASSLGNPYTDTQYF. The genes are TRBV27 and TRBJ2-3, with D uncertain. Germline V CDR1 and CDR2: MNHEY, SMNVEV (reference sequence). The CDR3 is 15 residues long. V lost 3 bases and J lost 2, with 12 bases in between.

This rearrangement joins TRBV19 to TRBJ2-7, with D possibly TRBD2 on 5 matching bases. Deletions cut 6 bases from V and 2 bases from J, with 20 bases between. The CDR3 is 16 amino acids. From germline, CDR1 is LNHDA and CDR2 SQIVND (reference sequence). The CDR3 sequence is CASSHKEAPVPYEQYF. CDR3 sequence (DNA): TGTGCCAGTAGCCACAAGGAGGCTCCCGTTCCCTACGAGCAGTACTTC.

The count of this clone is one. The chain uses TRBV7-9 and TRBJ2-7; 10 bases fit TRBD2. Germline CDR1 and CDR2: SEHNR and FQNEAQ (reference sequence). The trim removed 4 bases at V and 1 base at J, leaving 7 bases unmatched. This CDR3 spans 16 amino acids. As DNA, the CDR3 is TGTGCCAGCAGCTCCGATACTAGCGGGGCTTCCTACGAGCAGTACTTC. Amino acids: CASSSDTSGASYEQYF.

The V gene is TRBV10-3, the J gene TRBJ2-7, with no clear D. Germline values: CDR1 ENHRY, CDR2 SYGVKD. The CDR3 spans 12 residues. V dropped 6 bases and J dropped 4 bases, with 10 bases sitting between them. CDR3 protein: CAISDNEYEQYF. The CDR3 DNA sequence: TGTGCCATCAGCGACAACGAATACGAGCAGTACTTC.